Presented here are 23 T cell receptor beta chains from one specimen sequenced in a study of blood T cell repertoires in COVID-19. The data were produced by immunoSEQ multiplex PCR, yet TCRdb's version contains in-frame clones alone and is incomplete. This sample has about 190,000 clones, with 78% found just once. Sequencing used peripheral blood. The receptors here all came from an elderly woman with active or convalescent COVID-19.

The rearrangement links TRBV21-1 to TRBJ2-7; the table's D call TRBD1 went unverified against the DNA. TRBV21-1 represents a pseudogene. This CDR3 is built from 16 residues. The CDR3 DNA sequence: TGTGCCAGCAGCAAAGCTGGGGCGAGTAAACCCGACGAGCAGTACTTC. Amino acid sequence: CASSKAGASKPDEQYF.

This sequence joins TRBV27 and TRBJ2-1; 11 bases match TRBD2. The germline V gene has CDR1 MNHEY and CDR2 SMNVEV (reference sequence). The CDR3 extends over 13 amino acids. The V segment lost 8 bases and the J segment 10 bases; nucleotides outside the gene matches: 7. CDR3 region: CASRPSGGREQFF. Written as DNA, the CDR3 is TGTGCCAGCCGCCCTAGCGGGGGGCGCGAGCAGTTCTTC.

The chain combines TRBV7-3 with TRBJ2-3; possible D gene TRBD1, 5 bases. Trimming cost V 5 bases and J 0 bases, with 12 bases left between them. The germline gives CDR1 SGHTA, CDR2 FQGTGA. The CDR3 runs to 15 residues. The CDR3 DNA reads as TGTGCCAGCAGCCGCGCCAGGGCTAGCACAGATACGCAGTATTTT. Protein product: CASSRARASTDTQYF. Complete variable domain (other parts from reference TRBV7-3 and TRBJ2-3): GAGVSQTPSNKVTEKGKYVELRCDPISGHTALYWYRQSLGQGPEFLIYFQGTGAADDSGLPNDRFFAVRPEGSVSTLKIQRTERGDSAVYLCASSRARASTDTQYFGPGTRLTVL.

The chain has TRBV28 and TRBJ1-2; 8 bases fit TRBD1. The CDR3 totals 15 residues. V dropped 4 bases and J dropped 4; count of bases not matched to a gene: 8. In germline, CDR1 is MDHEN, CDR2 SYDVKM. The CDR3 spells CASSSVDRDRYGYTF. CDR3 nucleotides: TGTGCCAGCAGTTCTGTGGACAGGGATCGCTATGGCTACACCTTC.

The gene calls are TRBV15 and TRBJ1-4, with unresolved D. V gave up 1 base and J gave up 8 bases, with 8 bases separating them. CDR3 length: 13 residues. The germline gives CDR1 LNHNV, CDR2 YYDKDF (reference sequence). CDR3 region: CATSRASGEKLFF. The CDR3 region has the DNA TGTGCCACCAGCAGAGCCAGCGGAGAAAAACTGTTTTTT.

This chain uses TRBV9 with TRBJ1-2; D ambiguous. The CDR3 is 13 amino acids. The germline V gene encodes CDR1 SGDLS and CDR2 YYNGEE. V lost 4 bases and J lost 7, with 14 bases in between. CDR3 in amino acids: CASSPQDLAGYTF. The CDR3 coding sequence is TGTGCCAGCAGCCCCCAGGATCTCGCTGGCTACACCTTC.

The CDR3 coding sequence is TGTGCCAGCAGCCACGATCCGACTAGCGGCGGGGAGCTGTTTTTT. It translates to CASSHDPTSGGELFF. The J gene is TRBJ2-2, the V gene TRBV3-1 (or the pseudogene TRBV3-2); TRBD2 agrees at 9 bases. Germline V lookup: CDR1 LGHDT, CDR2 YNNKEL (reference sequence). Germline trimming cut 3 bases from V and 7 bases from J; bases unmatched to any gene: 6. This CDR3 region has 15 residues.

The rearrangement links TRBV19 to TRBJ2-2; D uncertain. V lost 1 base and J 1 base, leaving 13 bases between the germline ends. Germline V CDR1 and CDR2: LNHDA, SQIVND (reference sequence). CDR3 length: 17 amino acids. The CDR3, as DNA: TGTGCCAGTAGTATAGGACACTCCCGGTGGAACACCGGGGAGCTGTTTTTT. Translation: CASSIGHSRWNTGELFF. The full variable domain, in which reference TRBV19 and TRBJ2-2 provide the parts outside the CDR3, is DGGITQSPKYLFRKEGQNVTLSCEQNLNHDAMYWYRQDPGQGLRLIYYSQIVNDFQKGDIAEGYSVSREKKESFPLTVTSAQKNPTAFYLCASSIGHSRWNTGELFFGEGSRLTVL.

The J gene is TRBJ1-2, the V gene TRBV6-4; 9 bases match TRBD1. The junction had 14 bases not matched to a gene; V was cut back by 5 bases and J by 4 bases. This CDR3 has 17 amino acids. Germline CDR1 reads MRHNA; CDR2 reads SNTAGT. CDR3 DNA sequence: TGTGCCAGCAGTTCGAACCAAGGGACAGGGAATCTCTATGGCTACACCTTC. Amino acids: CASSSNQGTGNLYGYTF.

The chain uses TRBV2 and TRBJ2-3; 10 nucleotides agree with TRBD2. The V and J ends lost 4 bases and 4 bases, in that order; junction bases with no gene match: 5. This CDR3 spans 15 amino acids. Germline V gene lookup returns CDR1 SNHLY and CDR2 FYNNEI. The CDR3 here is CASSVGSGGPDTQYF. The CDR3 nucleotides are TGTGCCAGCAGTGTAGGTAGCGGGGGGCCAGATACGCAGTATTTT. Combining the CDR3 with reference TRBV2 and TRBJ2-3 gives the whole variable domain EPEVTQTPSHQVTQMGQEVILRCVPISNHLYFYWYRQILGQKVEFLVSFYNNEISEKSEIFDDQFSVERPDGSNFTLKIRSTKLEDSAMYFCASSVGSGGPDTQYFGPGTRLTVL.

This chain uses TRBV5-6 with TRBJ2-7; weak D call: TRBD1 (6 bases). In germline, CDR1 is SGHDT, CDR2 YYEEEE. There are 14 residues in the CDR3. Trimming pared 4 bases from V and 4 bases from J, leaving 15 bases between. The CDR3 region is CASSATGKRYEQYF. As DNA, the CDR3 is TGTGCCAGCAGCGCGACAGGAAAACGGTACGAGCAGTACTTC. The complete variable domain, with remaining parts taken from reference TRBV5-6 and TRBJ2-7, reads DAGVTQSPTHLIKTRGQQVTLRCSPKSGHDTVSWYQQALGQGPQFIFQYYEEEERQRGNFPDRFSGHQFPNYSSELNVNALLLGDSALYLCASSATGKRYEQYFGPGTRLTVT.

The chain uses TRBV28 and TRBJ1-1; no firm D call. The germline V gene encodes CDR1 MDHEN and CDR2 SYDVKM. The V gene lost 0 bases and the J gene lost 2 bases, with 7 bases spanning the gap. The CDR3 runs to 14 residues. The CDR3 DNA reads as TGTGCCAGCAGTTTATGGGGAGATAACACTGAAGCTTTCTTT. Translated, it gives CASSLWGDNTEAFF.

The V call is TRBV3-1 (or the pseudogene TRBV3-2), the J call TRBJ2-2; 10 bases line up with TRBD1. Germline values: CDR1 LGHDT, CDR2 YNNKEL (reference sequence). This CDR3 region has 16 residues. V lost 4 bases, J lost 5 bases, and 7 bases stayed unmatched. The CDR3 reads CASSPLRTGGTGELFF. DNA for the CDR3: TGTGCCAGCAGCCCGTTACGGACAGGGGGGACCGGGGAGCTGTTTTTT.

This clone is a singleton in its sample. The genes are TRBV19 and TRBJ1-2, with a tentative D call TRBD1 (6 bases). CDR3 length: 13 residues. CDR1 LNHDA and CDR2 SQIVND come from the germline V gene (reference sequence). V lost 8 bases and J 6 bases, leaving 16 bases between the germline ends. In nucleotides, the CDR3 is TGTGCCAGTGCCAAACAGGGTCGGGATGGCTACACCTTC. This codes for CASAKQGRDGYTF.

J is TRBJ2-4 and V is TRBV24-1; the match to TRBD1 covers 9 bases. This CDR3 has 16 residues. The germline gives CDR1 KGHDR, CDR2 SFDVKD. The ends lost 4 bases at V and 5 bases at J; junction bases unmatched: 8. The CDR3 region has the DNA TGTGCCACCAGTGACCCCTCGACAGGGGGGGAAAACATTCAGTACTTC. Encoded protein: CATSDPSTGGENIQYF.

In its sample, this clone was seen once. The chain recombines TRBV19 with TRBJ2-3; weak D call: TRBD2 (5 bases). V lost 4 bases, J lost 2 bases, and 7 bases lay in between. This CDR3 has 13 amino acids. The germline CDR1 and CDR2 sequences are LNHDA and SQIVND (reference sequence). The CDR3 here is CASSKLDTDTQYF. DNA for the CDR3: TGTGCCAGTAGTAAACTAGACACAGATACGCAGTATTTT.

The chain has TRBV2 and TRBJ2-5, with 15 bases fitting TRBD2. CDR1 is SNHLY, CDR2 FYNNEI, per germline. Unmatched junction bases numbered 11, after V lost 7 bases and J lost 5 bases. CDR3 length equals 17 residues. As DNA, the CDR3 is TGTGCCAGCAATAAAGGACTAGCGGGGGGGCCGGGGGAGACCCAGTACTTC. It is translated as CASNKGLAGGPGETQYF. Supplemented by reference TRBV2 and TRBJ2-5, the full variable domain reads EPEVTQTPSHQVTQMGQEVILRCVPISNHLYFYWYRQILGQKVEFLVSFYNNEISEKSEIFDDQFSVERPDGSNFTLKIRSTKLEDSAMYFCASNKGLAGGPGETQYFGPGTRLLVL.

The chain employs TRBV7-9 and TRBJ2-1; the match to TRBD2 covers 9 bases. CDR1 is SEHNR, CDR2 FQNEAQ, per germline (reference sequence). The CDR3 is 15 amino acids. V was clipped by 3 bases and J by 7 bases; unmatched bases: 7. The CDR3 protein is CASSFAAGGLNEQFF. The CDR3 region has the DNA TGTGCCAGCAGCTTTGCCGCGGGGGGGCTTAATGAGCAGTTCTTC.

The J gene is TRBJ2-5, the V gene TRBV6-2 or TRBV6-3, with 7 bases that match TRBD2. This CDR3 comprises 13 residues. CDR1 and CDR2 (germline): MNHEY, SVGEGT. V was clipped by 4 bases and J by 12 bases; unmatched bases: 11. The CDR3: CASSSAASGPKYF. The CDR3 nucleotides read TGTGCCAGCAGTTCAGCAGCTAGCGGACCTAAGTACTTC.

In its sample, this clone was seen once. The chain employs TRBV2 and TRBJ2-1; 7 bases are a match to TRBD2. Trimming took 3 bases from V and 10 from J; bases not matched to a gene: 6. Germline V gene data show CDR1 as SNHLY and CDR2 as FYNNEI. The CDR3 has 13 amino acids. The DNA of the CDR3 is TGTGCCAGCAGTGATGGCCCGCGGGGGGAGCAGTTCTTC. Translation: CASSDGPRGEQFF.

The CDR3 sequence is CASMIGQGLADTQYF. The DNA of the CDR3 is TGTGCCAGCATGATCGGGCAGGGGCTCGCAGATACGCAGTATTTT. The J gene is TRBJ2-3, the V gene TRBV6-6; possibly TRBD1 for D (6 bases). The germline CDR1 and CDR2 sequences are MNHNY and SVGAGI (reference sequence). V lost 7 bases and J lost 4, with 18 bases in between. The CDR3 covers 15 residues.

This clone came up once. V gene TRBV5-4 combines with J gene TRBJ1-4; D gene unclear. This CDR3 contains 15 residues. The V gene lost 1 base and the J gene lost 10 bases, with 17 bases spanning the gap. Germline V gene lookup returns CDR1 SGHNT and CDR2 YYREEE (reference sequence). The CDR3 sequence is CASSLRSTPPRKLFF. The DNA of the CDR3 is TGTGCCAGCAGCTTGAGGTCGACACCCCCCAGAAAACTGTTTTTT.

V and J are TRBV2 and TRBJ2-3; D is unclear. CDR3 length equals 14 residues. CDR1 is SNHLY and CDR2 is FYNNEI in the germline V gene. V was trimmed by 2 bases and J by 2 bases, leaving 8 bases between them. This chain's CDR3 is CASSEIVVTDTQYF. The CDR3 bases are TGTGCCAGCAGTGAAATAGTTGTCACAGATACGCAGTATTTT.